The 6 T cell receptor beta chains in this list originate from one sample, sequenced in a study of response to subunit inactivated influenza vaccine. TCRdb re-derived calls from the RT-PCR reads in MiXCR, one entry per CDR3 protein. Here the sample spans roughly 520,000 distinct CDR3 sequences, 25% being singletons. Sequences were derived from CD4+ T cells sorted from PBMCs, sampled around 5 days after vaccination. These receptor sequences come from a middle-aged man who received an inactivated influenza vaccine.

The chain links TRBV6-2 or TRBV6-3 to TRBJ2-7, with 7 bases identical to TRBD1. Germline V gene sequence: CDR1 MNHEY, CDR2 SVGEGT. The CDR3 is 14 amino acids. After removal of 7 bases from V and 0 bases from J, the junction contained 6 bases not matched to a gene. CDR3 residues: CASTGTADSYEQYF. CDR3 sequence (DNA): TGTGCCAGCACCGGGACAGCGGACTCCTACGAGCAGTACTTC.

The chain recombines TRBV6-2 or TRBV6-3 with TRBJ2-7; tentative D call: TRBD1 (5 bases). Germline CDR1 and CDR2: MNHEY and SVGEGT. The CDR3 consists of 11 residues. V lost 8 bases and J 9 bases, leaving 14 bases between the germline ends. The chain's CDR3 is CASAFPQAQYF. In nucleotides, the CDR3 is TGTGCCAGCGCCTTTCCACAGGCGCAGTACTTC.

This sequence joins TRBV5-1 and TRBJ2-1; no firm D call. Deletions cut 0 bases from V and 0 bases from J, with 7 bases between. The CDR3 contains 15 residues. In germline, CDR1 is SGHRS, CDR2 YFSETQ. The CDR3: CASSLDVISYNEQFF. The CDR3 region has the DNA TGCGCCAGCAGCTTGGACGTTATCTCCTACAATGAGCAGTTCTTC.

The rearrangement links TRBV6-1 to TRBJ1-1; 11 nucleotides match TRBD1. Germline CDR1 MNHNS, CDR2 SASEGT. Trimming at V came to 6 bases and at J to 0 bases, leaving 6 bases not matched to a gene. The CDR3 has 16 residues. In DNA form, the CDR3 reads TGTGCCAGCAGGGGGACAGGGGGGGTTATGAACACTGAAGCTTTCTTT. This codes for CASRGTGGVMNTEAFF.

This clonotype appeared many times. The rearrangement joins TRBV20-1 to TRBJ1-5; the D is unclear. The CDR3 sequence is 13 residues long. Per the germline V gene, CDR1 is DFQATT and CDR2 is SNEGSKA (reference sequence). V was clipped by 0 bases and J by 3 bases, with 6 bases between them. The CDR3 sequence is CSARDHNNQPQHF. DNA for the CDR3: TGCAGTGCTAGAGATCACAACAATCAGCCCCAGCATTTT.

The J gene is TRBJ2-1, the V gene TRBV5-5; D may match TRBD1 or TRBD2 (6 bases each). The V end was cut by 2 bases, the J end by 2 bases, with 11 bases between. The germline CDR1 and CDR2 sequences are SGHKS and YYEKEE (reference sequence). The CDR3 is made up of 15 amino acids. CDR3 nucleotide sequence: TGTGCCAGCAGCTTCTCGGGGGCCACCTACAATGAGCAGTTCTTC. Its protein is CASSFSGATYNEQFF.